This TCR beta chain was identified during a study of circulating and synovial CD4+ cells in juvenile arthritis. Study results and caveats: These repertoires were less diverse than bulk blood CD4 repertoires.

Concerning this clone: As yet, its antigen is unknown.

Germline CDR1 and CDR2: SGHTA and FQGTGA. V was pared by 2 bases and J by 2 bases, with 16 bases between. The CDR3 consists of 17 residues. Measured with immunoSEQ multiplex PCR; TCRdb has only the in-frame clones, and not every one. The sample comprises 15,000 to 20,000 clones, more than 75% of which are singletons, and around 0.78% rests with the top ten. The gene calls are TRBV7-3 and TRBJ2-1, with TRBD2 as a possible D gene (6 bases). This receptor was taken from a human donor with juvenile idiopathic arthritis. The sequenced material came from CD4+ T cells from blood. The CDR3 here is CASSLDGSWGTYNEQFF. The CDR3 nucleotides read TGTGCCAGCAGCTTAGACGGGAGCTGGGGGACCTACAATGAGCAGTTCTTC.